A single sample is the source of the 5 T cell receptor beta chains below, sequenced in a study of T cells in Graves' hyperthyroidism and ophthalmopathy. TCR beta CDR3 region amplification was performed from RNA transcripts. The primer set for the first-round RT-PCR of the TCR CDR3 was HTBI. A single record per CDR3 protein comes from TCRdb applying MiXCR to the multiplex PCR reads. The sample carries hundreds of thousands of distinct CDR3 sequences, around 13% recorded once. Sequencing input: blood. The receptors shown here come from a woman aged 25 to 39 with Graves' hyperthyroidism that later progressed to Graves' ophthalmopathy.

This clonotype showed up many times. The V gene is TRBV7-9, the J gene TRBJ2-7; no clear D. The CDR3 runs to 15 residues. In germline, CDR1 is SEHNR, CDR2 FQNEAQ (reference sequence). V was shortened by 1 base and J by 3 bases, with 13 bases between the two germline ends. The DNA of the CDR3 is TGTGCCAGCAGCTTAGATCGGACGGTATTCTACGAGCAGTACTTC. It encodes CASSLDRTVFYEQYF.

CDR3 amino acids: CSVEVRPVPGETQYF. The CDR3 DNA is TGCAGCGTTGAAGTACGTCCCGTCCCGGGAGAGACCCAGTACTTC. J is TRBJ2-5 and V is TRBV29-1; D gene unclear. The CDR3 runs to 15 residues. V was cut by 1 base and J by 4 bases, with 16 bases left in between. The germline V gene has CDR1 SQVTM and CDR2 ANQGSEA.

This clonotype was counted many times. This sequence joins TRBV18 and TRBJ2-1; 7 positions agree with TRBD1. Germline lookup yields CDR1 KGHSH and CDR2 LQKENI. CDR3 size: 16 residues. The J segment lost 5 bases and the V segment lost 6 bases, leaving 13 bases of the junction unmatched. CDR3 bases: TGTGCCAGCTCCCGAATCGAAGACAGGGTGAACAATGAGCAGTTCTTC. It translates to CASSRIEDRVNNEQFF.

The gene calls are TRBV12-3 or TRBV12-4 and TRBJ2-2, with 9 positions matching TRBD1. The CDR3 covers 17 residues. V shed 5 bases, J shed 3 bases, and the junction held 10 bases outside the gene matches. CDR3 protein: CASSPAGQGSYTGELFF. For the CDR3, the DNA is TGTGCCAGCAGTCCAGCTGGACAGGGGTCCTACACCGGGGAGCTGTTTTTT.

In this sample, this clonotype turned up many times. The chain is built from TRBV4-3 and TRBJ1-2, with 9 bases aligning to TRBD1. Germline CDR1 reads LGHNA; CDR2 reads YSLEER. The CDR3 has 18 residues. V gave up 3 bases and J gave up 0 bases; unmatched junction bases: 11. This chain's CDR3 is CASSHDRGYRGANYGYTF. In DNA, the CDR3 is TGCGCCAGCAGCCACGACAGGGGGTACCGGGGAGCTAACTATGGCTACACCTTC.